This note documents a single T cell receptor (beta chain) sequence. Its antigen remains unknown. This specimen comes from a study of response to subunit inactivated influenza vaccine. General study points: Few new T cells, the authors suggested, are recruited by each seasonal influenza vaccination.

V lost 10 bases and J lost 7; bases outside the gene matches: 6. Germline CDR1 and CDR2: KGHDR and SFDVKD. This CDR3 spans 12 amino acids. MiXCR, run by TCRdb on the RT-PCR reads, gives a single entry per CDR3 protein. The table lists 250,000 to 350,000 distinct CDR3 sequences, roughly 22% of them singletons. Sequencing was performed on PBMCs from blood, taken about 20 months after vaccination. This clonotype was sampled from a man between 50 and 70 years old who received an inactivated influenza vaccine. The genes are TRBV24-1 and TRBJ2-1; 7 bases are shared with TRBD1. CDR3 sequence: CATGTATNEQFF. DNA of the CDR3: TGTGCCACTGGGACAGCTACAAATGAGCAGTTCTTC.